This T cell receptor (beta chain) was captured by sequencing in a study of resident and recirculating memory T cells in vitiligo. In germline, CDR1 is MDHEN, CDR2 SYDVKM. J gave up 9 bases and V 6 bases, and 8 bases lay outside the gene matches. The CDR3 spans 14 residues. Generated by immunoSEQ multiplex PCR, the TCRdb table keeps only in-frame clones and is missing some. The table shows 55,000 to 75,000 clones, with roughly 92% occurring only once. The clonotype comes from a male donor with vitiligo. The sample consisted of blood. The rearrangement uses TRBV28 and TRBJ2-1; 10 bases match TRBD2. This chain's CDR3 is CASRVSGGASEQFF. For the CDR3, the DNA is TGTGCCAGCAGGGTCAGCGGGGGGGCGAGTGAGCAGTTCTTC.